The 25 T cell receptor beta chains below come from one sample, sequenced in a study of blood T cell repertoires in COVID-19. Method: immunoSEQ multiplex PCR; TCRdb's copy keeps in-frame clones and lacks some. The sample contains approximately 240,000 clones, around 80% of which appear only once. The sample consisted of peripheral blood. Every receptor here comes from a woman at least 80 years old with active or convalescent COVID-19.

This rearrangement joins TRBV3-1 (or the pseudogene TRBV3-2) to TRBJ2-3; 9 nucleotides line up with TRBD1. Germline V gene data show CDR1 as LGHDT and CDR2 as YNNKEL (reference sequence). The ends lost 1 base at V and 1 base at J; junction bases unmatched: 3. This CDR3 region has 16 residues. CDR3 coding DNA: TGTGCCAGCAGCCAAGGGGACAGGGCGGGCACAGATACGCAGTATTTT. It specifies CASSQGDRAGTDTQYF.

The DNA of the CDR3 is TGTGCCAGCTCATCCCAGACAGGGGACTATGGCTACACCTTC. Translation gives CASSSQTGDYGYTF. The V call is TRBV18, the J call TRBJ1-2; 8 bases map to TRBD1. CDR3 length: 14 residues. Germline trimming cut 5 bases from V and 3 bases from J; bases unmatched to any gene: 5. Germline CDR1 KGHSH, CDR2 LQKENI.

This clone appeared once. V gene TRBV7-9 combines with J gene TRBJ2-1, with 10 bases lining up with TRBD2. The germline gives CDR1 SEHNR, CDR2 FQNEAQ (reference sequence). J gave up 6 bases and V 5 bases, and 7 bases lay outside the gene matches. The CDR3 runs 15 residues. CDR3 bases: TGTGCCAGCAGCAACAGCGGGAGGGCTGGCAATGAGCAGTTCTTC. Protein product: CASSNSGRAGNEQFF.

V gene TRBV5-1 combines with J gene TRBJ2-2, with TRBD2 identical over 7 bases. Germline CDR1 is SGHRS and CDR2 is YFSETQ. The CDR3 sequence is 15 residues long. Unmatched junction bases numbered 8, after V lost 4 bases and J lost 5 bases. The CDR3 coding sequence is TGCGCCAGCAGCCCTATCGGGAGGCTTACCGGGGAGCTGTTTTTT. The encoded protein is CASSPIGRLTGELFF. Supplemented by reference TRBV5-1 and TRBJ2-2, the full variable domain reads KAGVTQTPRYLIKTRGQQVTLSCSPISGHRSVSWYQQTPGQGLQFLFEYFSETQRNKGNFPGRFSGRQFSNSRSEMNVSTLELGDSALYLCASSPIGRLTGELFFGEGSRLTVL.

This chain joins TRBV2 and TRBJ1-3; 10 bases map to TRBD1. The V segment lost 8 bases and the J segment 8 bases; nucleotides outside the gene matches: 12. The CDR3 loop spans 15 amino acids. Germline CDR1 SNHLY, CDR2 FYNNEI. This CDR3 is CASGGDRGLRDTIYF. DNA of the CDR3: TGTGCCAGCGGGGGGGACAGGGGACTCCGAGACACCATATATTTT.

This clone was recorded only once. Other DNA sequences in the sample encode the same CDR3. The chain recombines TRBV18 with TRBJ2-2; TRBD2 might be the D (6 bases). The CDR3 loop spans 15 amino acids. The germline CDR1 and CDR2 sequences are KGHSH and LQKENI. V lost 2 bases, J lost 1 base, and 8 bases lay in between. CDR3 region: CASSPGTQNTGELFF. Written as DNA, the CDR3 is TGTGCCAGCTCACCAGGGACTCAGAACACCGGGGAGCTGTTTTTT.

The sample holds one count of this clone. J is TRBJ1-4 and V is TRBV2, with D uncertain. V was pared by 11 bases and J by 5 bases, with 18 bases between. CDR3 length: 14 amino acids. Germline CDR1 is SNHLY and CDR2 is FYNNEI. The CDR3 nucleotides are TGTGCCTCGAACCACGGTCGTTTAAATGAAAAACTGTTTTTT. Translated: CASNHGRLNEKLFF.

The CDR3 region is CASRPPRDNGITLHF. In DNA form, the CDR3 reads TGTGCCAGCAGACCGCCCCGGGACAACGGAATAACCCTCCACTTT. This rearrangement joins TRBV28 to TRBJ1-6; possibly TRBD1 for D (6 bases). CDR1 and CDR2 from the germline V gene are MDHEN and SYDVKM. The CDR3 contains 15 residues. The ends were cut back, 6 bases at V and 14 bases at J, with 23 bases in the middle.

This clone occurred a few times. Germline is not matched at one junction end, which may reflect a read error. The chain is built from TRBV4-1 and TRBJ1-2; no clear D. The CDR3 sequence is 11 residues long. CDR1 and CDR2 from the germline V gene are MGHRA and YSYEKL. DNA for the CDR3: TGCGCCAGCAGCCAAGAGAGTGGGCAGGTCTTC. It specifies CASSQESGQVF.

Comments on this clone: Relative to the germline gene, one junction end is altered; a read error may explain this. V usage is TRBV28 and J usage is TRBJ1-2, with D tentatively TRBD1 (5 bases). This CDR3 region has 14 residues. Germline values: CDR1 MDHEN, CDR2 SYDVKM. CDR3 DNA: TGTGCCAGCAGTTTAGACAGACCCTCCTATGGCTACATCTTC. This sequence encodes CASSLDRPSYGYIF.

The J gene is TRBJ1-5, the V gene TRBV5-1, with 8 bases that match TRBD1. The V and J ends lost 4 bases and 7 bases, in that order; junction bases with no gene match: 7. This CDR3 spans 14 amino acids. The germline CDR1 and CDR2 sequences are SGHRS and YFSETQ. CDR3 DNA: TGCGCCAGCAGCACAGGACAGGGTAAACAGCCCCAGCATTTT. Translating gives CASSTGQGKQPQHF.

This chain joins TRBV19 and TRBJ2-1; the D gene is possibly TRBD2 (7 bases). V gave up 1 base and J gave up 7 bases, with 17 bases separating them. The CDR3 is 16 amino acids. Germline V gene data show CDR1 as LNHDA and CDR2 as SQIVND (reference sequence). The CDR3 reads CASSIVGGPSGNEQFF. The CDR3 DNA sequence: TGTGCCAGTAGTATAGTCGGGGGGCCATCGGGTAATGAGCAGTTCTTC.

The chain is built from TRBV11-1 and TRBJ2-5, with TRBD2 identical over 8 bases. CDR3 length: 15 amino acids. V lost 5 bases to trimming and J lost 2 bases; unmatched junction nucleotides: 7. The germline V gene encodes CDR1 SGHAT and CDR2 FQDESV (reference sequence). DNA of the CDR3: TGTGCCAGCAGCCAGCGGGGGCCAACTCAAGAGACCCAGTACTTC. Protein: CASSQRGPTQETQYF.

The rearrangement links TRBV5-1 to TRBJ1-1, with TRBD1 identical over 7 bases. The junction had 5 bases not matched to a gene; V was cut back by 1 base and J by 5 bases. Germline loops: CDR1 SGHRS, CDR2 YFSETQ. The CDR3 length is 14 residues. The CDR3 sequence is CASSLTRGLTEAFF. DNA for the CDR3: TGCGCCAGCAGCTTGACGAGGGGGCTTACTGAAGCTTTCTTT.

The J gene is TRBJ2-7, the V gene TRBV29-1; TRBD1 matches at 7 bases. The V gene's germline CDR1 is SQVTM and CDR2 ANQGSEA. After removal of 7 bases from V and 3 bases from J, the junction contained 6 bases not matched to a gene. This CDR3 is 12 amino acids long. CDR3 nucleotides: TGCAGCGCCTCGACAGGGAGCTACGAGCAGTACTTC. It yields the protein CSASTGSYEQYF.

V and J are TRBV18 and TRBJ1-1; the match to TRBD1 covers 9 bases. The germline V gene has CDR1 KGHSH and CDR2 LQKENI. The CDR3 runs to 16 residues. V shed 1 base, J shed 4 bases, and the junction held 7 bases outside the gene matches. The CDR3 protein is CASSPRRQGEATEAFF. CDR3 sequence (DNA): TGTGCCAGCTCACCACGACGACAGGGGGAAGCCACTGAAGCTTTCTTT.

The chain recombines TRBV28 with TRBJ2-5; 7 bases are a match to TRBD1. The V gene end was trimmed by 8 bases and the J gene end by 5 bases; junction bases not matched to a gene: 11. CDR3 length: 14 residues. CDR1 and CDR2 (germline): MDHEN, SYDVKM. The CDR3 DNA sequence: TGTGCCAGCTATTCAAGGGGGCGGCGGGAGACCCAGTACTTC. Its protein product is CASYSRGRRETQYF.

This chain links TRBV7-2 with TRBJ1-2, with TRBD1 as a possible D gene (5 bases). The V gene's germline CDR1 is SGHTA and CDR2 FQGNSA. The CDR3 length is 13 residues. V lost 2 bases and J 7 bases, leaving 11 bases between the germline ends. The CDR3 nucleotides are TGTGCCAGCAGCTTAATGGGACTCTCTGGCTACACCTTC. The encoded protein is CASSLMGLSGYTF.

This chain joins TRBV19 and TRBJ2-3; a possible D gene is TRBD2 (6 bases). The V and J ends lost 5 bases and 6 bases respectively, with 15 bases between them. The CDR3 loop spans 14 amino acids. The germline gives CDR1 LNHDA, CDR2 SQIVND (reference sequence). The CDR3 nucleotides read TGTGCCAGTAGTCCTCGGACCAGCGGGGATACGCAGTATTTT. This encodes CASSPRTSGDTQYF.

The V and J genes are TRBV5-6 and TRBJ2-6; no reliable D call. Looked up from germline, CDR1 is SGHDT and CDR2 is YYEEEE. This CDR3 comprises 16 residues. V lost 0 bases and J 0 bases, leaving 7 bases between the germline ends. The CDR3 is CASSLAGFSGANVLTF. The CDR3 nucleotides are TGTGCCAGCAGCTTGGCCGGGTTCTCTGGGGCCAACGTCCTGACTTTC. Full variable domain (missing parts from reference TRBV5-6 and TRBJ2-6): DAGVTQSPTHLIKTRGQQVTLRCSPKSGHDTVSWYQQALGQGPQFIFQYYEEEERQRGNFPDRFSGHQFPNYSSELNVNALLLGDSALYLCASSLAGFSGANVLTFGAGSRLTVL.

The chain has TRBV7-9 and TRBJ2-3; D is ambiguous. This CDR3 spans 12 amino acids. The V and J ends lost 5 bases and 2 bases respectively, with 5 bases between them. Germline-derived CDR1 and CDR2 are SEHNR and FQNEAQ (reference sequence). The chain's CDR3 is CASSRDTDTQYF. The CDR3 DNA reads TGTGCCAGCAGCCGAGACACAGATACGCAGTATTTT.

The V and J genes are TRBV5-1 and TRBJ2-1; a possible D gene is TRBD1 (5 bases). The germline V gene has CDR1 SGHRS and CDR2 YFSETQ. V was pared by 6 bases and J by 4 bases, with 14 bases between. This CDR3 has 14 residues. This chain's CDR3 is CASTRGALYNEQFF. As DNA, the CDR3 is TGCGCCAGCACCCGTGGGGCCCTTTACAATGAGCAGTTCTTC.

CDR3 DNA: TGTGCCAGCAGCTCCCGGACTAGCGGGCTTTACAATGAGCAGTTCTTC. Translation: CASSSRTSGLYNEQFF. J is TRBJ2-1 and V is TRBV14; TRBD2 matches 11 bases. This CDR3 region has 16 residues. The V segment lost 5 bases and the J segment 4 bases; nucleotides outside the gene matches: 7. CDR1 and CDR2 from the germline V gene are SGHDN and FVKESK. Variable domain in full (rest from reference TRBV14 and TRBJ2-1): EAGVTQFPSHSVIEKGQTVTLRCDPISGHDNLYWYRRVMGKEIKFLLHFVKESKQDESGMPNNRFLAERTGGTYSTLKVQPAELEDSGVYFCASSSRTSGLYNEQFFGPGTRLTVL.

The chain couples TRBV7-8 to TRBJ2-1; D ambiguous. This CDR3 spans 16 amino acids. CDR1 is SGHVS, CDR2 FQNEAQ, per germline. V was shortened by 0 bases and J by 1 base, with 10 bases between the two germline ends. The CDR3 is CASSLAGQLSYNEQFF. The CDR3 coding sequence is TGTGCCAGCAGCTTAGCGGGCCAGCTGTCCTACAATGAGCAGTTCTTC.

The CDR3: CASSTGTGHLVRYTF. The CDR3 nucleotides read TGTGCCAGTAGTACCGGGACAGGGCATCTGGTTCGCTACACCTTC. The chain employs TRBV19 and TRBJ1-2, with TRBD1 identical over 9 bases. V was clipped by 4 bases and J by 9 bases; unmatched bases: 12. Per germline, CDR1 LNHDA and CDR2 SQIVND (reference sequence). This CDR3 comprises 15 residues. The full variable domain, with the rest looked up from reference TRBV19 and TRBJ1-2, is DGGITQSPKYLFRKEGQNVTLSCEQNLNHDAMYWYRQDPGQGLRLIYYSQIVNDFQKGDIAEGYSVSREKKESFPLTVTSAQKNPTAFYLCASSTGTGHLVRYTFGSGTRLTVV.